This TCR beta chain stems from a study of shared T cell receptors in the human thymus. Profiling relied on immunoSEQ multiplex PCR, and the TCRdb table lists in-frame clones only, not all of them. The sample lists some 720,000 clones, around 87% seen once, with over 0.008% in the top ten. This CDR3 has 16 residues. The germline V gene encodes CDR1 MDHEN and CDR2 SYDVKM. Trimming removed 0 bases at V and 5 bases at J, with 14 bases between. These data also formed part of another study, on human thymus T cells. From that paper: Corrective cardiac operations yielded the resected thymus tissue. Related research has reported that thymic repertoires overlap highly among unrelated individuals.

The chain combines TRBV28 with TRBJ1-5; D call uncertain. The sequence was collected from a boy less than two years old with a congenital heart defect. The sequenced material came from thymocytes. Written as DNA, the CDR3 is TGTGCCAGCAGTTTATGGCCGGGATCCTCTTATCAGCCCCAGCATTTT. Translated, it gives CASSLWPGSSYQPQHF. The full variable domain, its missing parts supplied by reference TRBV28 and TRBJ1-5, is DVKVTQSSRYLVKRTGEKVFLECVQDMDHENMFWYRQDPGLGLRLIYFSYDVKMKEKGDIPEGYSVSREKKERFSLILESASTNQTSMYLCASSLWPGSSYQPQHFGDGTRLSIL.